The clone carrying this T cell receptor beta chain was seen a handful of times. None of the donors, who were healthy HIV-negative adults, had recently had acute infections or vaccinations. Only in-frame clones appear in the TCRdb table, and some are missing; sequencing was by immunoSEQ multiplex PCR. The data contain about 490,000 clones, less than 80% of them singletons. There are 18 residues in the CDR3. Between the trimmed V and J ends, which lost 2 bases and 0 bases, there was a span of 20 bases. Germline lookup yields CDR1 GTSNPN and CDR2 SVGIG (reference sequence). This sample stems from a study of shared clonotypes between healthy human individuals.

This sequence originates from a woman aged 35 to 49 in good health. Some clones in this sample may be carry-over from other donors' samples. What was sequenced was PBMCs. The chain uses TRBV30 and TRBJ1-5; D is possibly TRBD1 (5 bases). CDR3 protein: CAWSSSGAFKYSNQPQHF. The CDR3 DNA follows: TGTGCCTGGAGTTCAAGCGGGGCGTTTAAGTATAGCAATCAGCCCCAGCATTTT.